A single sample is the source of the 31 T cell receptor beta chains below, sequenced in a study of shared clonotypes between healthy human individuals. Libraries were prepared by immunoSEQ multiplex PCR; TCRdb keeps only in-frame clonotypes and omits some of them. This table holds about 2.3 million clones, 85% to 95% found once. The sequenced material came from naive CD4+ T cells from PBMCs. Noted subset: CD45RA+ positively selected. The source of these receptors is a man between 18 and 35 years old in good health. Some clones in this sample may be carry-over from other donors' samples.

The chain uses TRBV28 and TRBJ2-7; tentative D call: TRBD2 (7 bases). The germline V and J ends were trimmed by 4 bases and 6 bases, with 22 bases remaining between them. The CDR3 spans 16 residues. In germline, CDR1 is MDHEN, CDR2 SYDVKM. The CDR3 loop is CASSSLKRGHRSEQYF. The CDR3 region has the DNA TGTGCCAGCAGTTCCCTCAAGCGGGGACATAGGAGCGAGCAGTACTTC.

J is TRBJ2-7 and V is TRBV5-4; D is possibly TRBD1 or TRBD2 (6 bases each). Trimming pared 4 bases from V and 4 bases from J, leaving 18 bases between. The CDR3 is made up of 15 amino acids. From germline, CDR1 is SGHNT and CDR2 YYREEE (reference sequence). As DNA, the CDR3 is TGTGCCAGCAGCACCGGGAAAGGGGGGAATTACGAGCAGTACTTC. Translating it yields CASSTGKGGNYEQYF.

The J gene is TRBJ1-2, the V gene TRBV19; D is uncertain. In germline, CDR1 is LNHDA, CDR2 SQIVND (reference sequence). V was pared by 4 bases and J by 0 bases, with 12 bases between. The CDR3 sequence is 15 residues long. CDR3 in amino acids: CASSRRTVANYGYTF. In nucleotides, the CDR3 is TGTGCCAGTAGTAGAAGGACCGTAGCTAACTATGGCTACACCTTC.

The V and J genes are TRBV11-2 and TRBJ2-1; no clear D gene. V was cut by 5 bases and J by 0 bases, with 5 bases left in between. CDR3 length: 13 amino acids. Germline CDR1 is SGHAT and CDR2 is FQNNGV. CDR3 nucleotides: TGTGCCAGCAGCGCTGGCTCCTACAATGAGCAGTTCTTC. Its translation: CASSAGSYNEQFF.

V and J are TRBV7-2 and TRBJ2-2; 13 bases line up with TRBD2. Per the germline V gene, CDR1 is SGHTA and CDR2 is FQGNSA. The CDR3 length is 19 residues. The ends lost 3 bases at V and 4 bases at J; junction bases unmatched: 11. CDR3 sequence: CASSFRGLAGVGSTGELFF. DNA of the CDR3: TGTGCCAGCAGCTTTCGCGGACTAGCGGGAGTCGGGAGCACCGGGGAGCTGTTTTTT.

This rearrangement joins TRBV11-2 to TRBJ2-2; D might be TRBD1 (6 bases). The germline V and J ends were trimmed by 5 bases and 2 bases, with 15 bases remaining between them. Germline V gives CDR1 SGHAT, CDR2 FQNNGV. This CDR3 region has 16 residues. This chain's CDR3 is CASSGSRGPNTGELFF. CDR3 in DNA: TGTGCCAGCAGCGGGTCCAGGGGACCAAACACCGGGGAGCTGTTTTTT.

This clone appeared a single time. The chain employs TRBV7-9 and TRBJ2-5; 9 nucleotides align to TRBD2. The J call could be wrong; TRBJ2-7 is a better fit for the DNA end. The CDR3 is 17 residues long. CDR1 is SEHNR, CDR2 FQNEAQ, per germline (reference sequence). The CDR3 protein is CASSLGASGIFPYEQYF. CDR3 nucleotides: TGTGCCAGCAGCTTAGGGGCTAGCGGGATCTTTCCCTACGAGCAGTACTTC.

The rearrangement links TRBV6-6 to TRBJ2-1, with 15 bases aligning to TRBD2. The CDR3 is made up of 15 amino acids. After removal of 2 bases from V and 15 bases from J, the junction contained 8 bases not matched to a gene. The germline V gene has CDR1 MNHNY and CDR2 SVGAGI (reference sequence). CDR3 residues: CASSYPTGLAGGPFF. The CDR3 nucleotides read TGTGCCAGCAGTTACCCAACCGGACTAGCGGGAGGGCCGTTCTTC.

The chain is built from TRBV5-1 and TRBJ2-6; unclear D gene. V lost 0 bases and J 6 bases, leaving 10 bases between the germline ends. Per germline, CDR1 SGHRS and CDR2 YFSETQ. This CDR3 has 15 amino acids. Here the CDR3 DNA reads TGCGCCAGCAGCTTGGAACCCCTCTCGGCCAACGTCCTGACTTTC. It codes for CASSLEPLSANVLTF. Together with reference TRBV5-1 and TRBJ2-6, the CDR3 gives the full variable domain: KAGVTQTPRYLIKTRGQQVTLSCSPISGHRSVSWYQQTPGQGLQFLFEYFSETQRNKGNFPGRFSGRQFSNSRSEMNVSTLELGDSALYLCASSLEPLSANVLTFGAGSRLTVL.

The rearrangement uses TRBV7-8 and TRBJ1-1; D uncertain. The CDR3 covers 16 residues. V lost 4 bases to trimming and J lost 0 bases, with 15 bases between them. The germline CDR1 and CDR2 sequences are SGHVS and FQNEAQ. In nucleotides, the CDR3 is TGTGCCAGCAGCTCCCGTCTGATTCCCATGAACACTGAAGCTTTCTTT. Its protein product is CASSSRLIPMNTEAFF.

CDR3 residues: CASSPQLTSLGGGTIYF. CDR3 coding DNA: TGTGCCAGCAGTCCCCAGCTAACATCCCTCGGGGGAGGAACCATATATTTT. The V gene is TRBV28, the J gene TRBJ1-3; D might be TRBD1 (5 bases). Germline CDR1 is MDHEN and CDR2 is SYDVKM. Trimming removed 5 bases at V and 10 bases at J, with 27 bases between. CDR3 length: 17 residues.

The J gene is TRBJ2-1, the V gene TRBV7-2; 9 bases agree with TRBD2. The V and J ends lost 2 bases and 7 bases, in that order; junction bases with no gene match: 6. The germline gives CDR1 SGHTA, CDR2 FQGNSA. This CDR3 comprises 15 residues. In DNA form, the CDR3 reads TGTGCCAGCAGCTTAAAGGGACTAGCTGCGAATGAGCAGTTCTTC. It codes for CASSLKGLAANEQFF.

The J gene is TRBJ2-3, the V gene TRBV5-1; TRBD2 might be the D (6 bases). CDR1 and CDR2 (germline): SGHRS, YFSETQ. Trimming took off 1 base at V and 3 bases at J, with 21 bases between the two ends. The length of the CDR3 is 18 residues. The CDR3 nucleotides are TGCGCCAGCAGCTTGACACCGGGGGAAGGTGATGGGACAGATACGCAGTATTTT. Translation gives CASSLTPGEGDGTDTQYF.

The chain is built from TRBV28 and TRBJ1-2; D possibly corresponds to TRBD1 (5 bases). Trimming removed 2 bases from V and 11 bases from J, with 18 bases in between. This CDR3 comprises 14 residues. Germline CDR1 is MDHEN and CDR2 is SYDVKM. This chain's CDR3 is CASSLLPSGQGYTF. The CDR3 nucleotides are TGTGCCAGCAGTTTACTCCCCTCCGGACAAGGATACACCTTC.

This clone was seen only a few times. The genes are TRBV28 and TRBJ2-7, with 7 bases fitting TRBD1. The V segment lost 5 bases and the J segment 11 bases; nucleotides outside the gene matches: 9. Germline V CDR1 and CDR2: MDHEN, SYDVKM. The CDR3 consists of 12 residues. The CDR3 DNA reads TGTGCCAGCAGTCTACCGGGACAGCCTGAGTACTTC. As protein: CASSLPGQPEYF.

V gene TRBV27 combines with J gene TRBJ1-1; possible D gene TRBD1, 5 bases. Trimming shortened V by 2 bases and J by 4 bases, and 8 bases separated the two germline ends. The germline V gene encodes CDR1 MNHEY and CDR2 SMNVEV (reference sequence). The CDR3 is made up of 13 amino acids. The CDR3 DNA sequence: TGTGCCAGCAGTTTAAACGGGGGCACTGAAGCTTTCTTT. It encodes CASSLNGGTEAFF.

The genes are TRBV6-1 and TRBJ2-3; TRBD2 might be the D (5 bases). Germline values: CDR1 MNHNS, CDR2 SASEGT. This CDR3 spans 17 amino acids. Trimming stripped 3 bases from V and 6 bases from J, with 22 bases between. CDR3 region: CASSDGVGSIITDTQYF. The CDR3 bases are TGTGCCAGCAGTGACGGGGTGGGCAGCATCATTACGGATACGCAGTATTTT.

As regards this clone: At the DNA level, this CDR3 is encoded by other sequences in the same sample as well. The CDR3 here is CASSVRVTGELFF. In nucleotides, the CDR3 is TGTGCCAGCAGCGTAAGGGTCACCGGGGAGCTGTTTTTT. The chain combines TRBV9 with TRBJ2-2; D is unresolved. This CDR3 spans 13 amino acids. V was pared by 1 base and J by 4 bases, with 5 bases between. In germline, CDR1 is SGDLS, CDR2 YYNGEE.

This clone came up once. V usage is TRBV28 and J usage is TRBJ1-5, with D possibly being TRBD1 (5 bases). V was pared by 6 bases and J by 5 bases, with 11 bases between. This CDR3 contains 13 residues. The V gene's germline CDR1 is MDHEN and CDR2 SYDVKM. CDR3 region: CASRRDVDQPQHF. In DNA, the CDR3 is TGTGCCAGCAGAAGGGACGTCGATCAGCCCCAGCATTTT.

This clone showed up just once. The chain links TRBV15 to TRBJ2-3; TRBD1 agrees at 8 bases. Trimming took 8 bases from V and 0 from J; bases not matched to a gene: 10. This CDR3 spans 16 amino acids. From germline, CDR1 is LNHNV and CDR2 YYDKDF (reference sequence). The CDR3 coding sequence is TGTGCCACCGGACAGGGTCTGGGCCCCAGCACAGATACGCAGTATTTT. Translated, it gives CATGQGLGPSTDTQYF.

The table lists this clone with a count of one. The chain couples TRBV27 to TRBJ2-7; 15 bases fit TRBD2. Trimming took 5 bases from V and 5 from J; bases not matched to a gene: 10. This CDR3 is 17 amino acids long. CDR1 and CDR2 from the germline V gene are MNHEY and SMNVEV (reference sequence). The DNA of the CDR3 is TGTGCCAGCAGTAACTGGGGACTAGCGGGAGGCCCCAACGAGCAGTACTTC. It encodes CASSNWGLAGGPNEQYF.

This clone was counted once. The genes are TRBV4-2 and TRBJ2-7; 11 bases align to TRBD2. Germline CDR1 is LGHNA and CDR2 is YNFKEQ. The CDR3 is made up of 15 amino acids. J was trimmed by 2 bases and V by 6 bases; bases with no gene match: 6. CDR3 DNA: TGTGCCAGCAGTTGGGGACTAGCGGAAACCTACGAGCAGTACTTC. It yields the protein CASSWGLAETYEQYF.

The V call is TRBV10-1, the J call TRBJ2-3; the D is unclear. Germline-derived CDR1 and CDR2 are WNHNN and SYGVQD (reference sequence). V shed 6 bases and J shed 2 bases, with 9 bases lying between them. The CDR3 is 13 residues long. CDR3 nucleotide sequence: TGCGCCAGCAGGGACGGTCCCACAGATACGCAGTATTTT. Its protein product is CASRDGPTDTQYF.

The chain employs TRBV28 and TRBJ2-1; D may match TRBD1 or TRBD2 (6 bases each). In germline, CDR1 is MDHEN, CDR2 SYDVKM. Trimming removed 6 bases from V and 5 bases from J, with 14 bases in between. This CDR3 is built from 14 residues. The CDR3 region is CASREGGRNNEQFF. The CDR3 nucleotides are TGTGCCAGCAGGGAGGGGGGAAGGAACAATGAGCAGTTCTTC. The variable domain in full, completed from reference TRBV28 and TRBJ2-1, reads DVKVTQSSRYLVKRTGEKVFLECVQDMDHENMFWYRQDPGLGLRLIYFSYDVKMKEKGDIPEGYSVSREKKERFSLILESASTNQTSMYLCASREGGRNNEQFFGPGTRLTVL.

This chain links TRBV5-1 with TRBJ2-1; 9 nucleotides agree with TRBD2. Germline CDR1 reads SGHRS; CDR2 reads YFSETQ. CDR3 length: 15 residues. With 2 bases clipped from V and 8 bases from J, the junction kept 8 bases outside the gene matches. The CDR3 coding sequence is TGCGCCAGCAGCTTTAGCGGGAGTGGCAGGTATGAGCAGTTCTTC. It translates to CASSFSGSGRYEQFF.

Regarding this clone: One end of the junction varies from germline; a read error may be responsible. This chain connects TRBV29-1 to TRBJ2-1, with TRBD2 matching 7 bases. The CDR3 is 13 amino acids. Germline V gene data show CDR1 as SQVTM and CDR2 as ANQGSEA. The CDR3 nucleotides are TGCACCGTTGGGGGGGTGCTGGTCAATGAGCAGTTCTTC. It translates to CTVGGVLVNEQFF.

The chain links TRBV28 to TRBJ1-5; 8 bases agree with TRBD1. Per the germline V gene, CDR1 is MDHEN and CDR2 is SYDVKM. The CDR3 contains 18 residues. The ends lost 6 bases at V and 0 bases at J; junction bases unmatched: 13. The CDR3 reads CASSQVRQGANSNQPQHF. The CDR3 bases are TGTGCCAGCAGCCAGGTGCGTCAGGGGGCGAATAGCAATCAGCCCCAGCATTTT. Based on the CDR3 plus reference TRBV28 and TRBJ1-5, the full variable domain is DVKVTQSSRYLVKRTGEKVFLECVQDMDHENMFWYRQDPGLGLRLIYFSYDVKMKEKGDIPEGYSVSREKKERFSLILESASTNQTSMYLCASSQVRQGANSNQPQHFGDGTRLSIL.

The chain couples TRBV30 to TRBJ1-2; D might be TRBD1 (6 bases). Germline V gene data show CDR1 as GTSNPN and CDR2 as SVGIG (reference sequence). Trimming took 7 bases from V and 4 from J, leaving 13 bases between them. The CDR3 consists of 12 residues. CDR3: CASLRDTYGYTF. The CDR3 bases are TGTGCCTCCCTTAGGGACACCTATGGCTACACCTTC.

This chain links TRBV29-1 with TRBJ2-7, with D possibly matching TRBD2 (6 bases). The V gene lost 6 bases and the J gene lost 4 bases, with 19 bases spanning the gap. This CDR3 has 14 amino acids. Per germline, CDR1 SQVTM and CDR2 ANQGSEA. The CDR3 coding sequence is TGCAGCGTGGGGGGACCCGGCGGGGTTTACGAGCAGTACTTC. Translation: CSVGGPGGVYEQYF.

V gene TRBV28 combines with J gene TRBJ1-2, with D perhaps TRBD1 (6 bases). The germline V gene encodes CDR1 MDHEN and CDR2 SYDVKM. This CDR3 region has 15 residues. V lost 7 bases and J lost 5, with 20 bases in between. The CDR3 here is CASILGGGVRYGYTF. The CDR3 DNA reads TGTGCCAGCATCCTTGGGGGGGGCGTTAGGTATGGCTACACCTTC.

The V gene is TRBV6-5, the J gene TRBJ1-2, with D perhaps matching TRBD1 (6 bases). The CDR3 extends over 13 amino acids. Germline CDR1 and CDR2: MNHEY and SVGAGI. V was pared by 5 bases and J by 3 bases, with 10 bases between. This chain's CDR3 is CASSRQAHYGYTF. The CDR3, as DNA: TGTGCCAGCAGTCGACAGGCCCACTATGGCTACACCTTC.